A single sample gave rise to the 4 T cell receptor beta chains below, sequenced in a study of CD8+ T cells in alopecia areata. Treatment noted: oral pan-JAK inhibitor, 5-10 mg twice daily. As the sequencing template, cDNA was produced by extracting RNA and reverse transcribing it. The assay was immunoSEQ multiplex PCR, and TCRdb's table has in-frame clones only and misses some. The data contain 120,000 or so clones, 50% to 75% of them singletons. The sequencing used CD8+ T cells sorted from blood, collected at week 4, from a patient treated with tofacitinib. These receptors were collected from a human donor with alopecia areata.

V is TRBV5-1 and J is TRBJ2-7; D may be TRBD1 (6 bases). CDR3 length: 14 amino acids. CDR1 and CDR2 (germline): SGHRS, YFSETQ. The ends were cut back, 0 bases at V and 1 base at J, with 8 bases in the middle. In nucleotides, the CDR3 is TGCGCCAGCAGCTTGGGTCAGGGGTCCTACGAGCAGTACTTC. It codes for CASSLGQGSYEQYF. The variable domain in full, completed from reference TRBV5-1 and TRBJ2-7, reads KAGVTQTPRYLIKTRGQQVTLSCSPISGHRSVSWYQQTPGQGLQFLFEYFSETQRNKGNFPGRFSGRQFSNSRSEMNVSTLELGDSALYLCASSLGQGSYEQYFGPGTRLTVT.

J is TRBJ1-6 and V is TRBV29-1; D ambiguous. CDR3 length: 14 amino acids. The V and J ends lost 5 bases and 7 bases respectively, with 15 bases between them. Germline assignment: CDR1 SQVTM and CDR2 ANQGSEA. The CDR3 DNA follows: TGCAGCGTTTCTATTCGGGGTTCAAATTCACCCCTCCACTTT. Encoded protein: CSVSIRGSNSPLHF.

The chain has TRBV14 and TRBJ2-5, with D unclear. This CDR3 is built from 14 residues. The ends were cut back, 0 bases at V and 5 bases at J, with 10 bases in the middle. The germline V gene encodes CDR1 SGHDN and CDR2 FVKESK. CDR3 amino acids: CASSQDMGWETQYF. CDR3 nucleotides: TGTGCCAGCAGCCAAGATATGGGGTGGGAGACCCAGTACTTC.

The V call is TRBV6-4, the J call TRBJ2-2; no firm D call. The V and J ends lost 9 bases and 0 bases respectively, with 5 bases between them. Germline values: CDR1 MRHNA, CDR2 SNTAGT. The CDR3 is 12 residues long. CDR3 sequence: CARTTNTGELFF. The CDR3 DNA sequence: TGTGCCAGGACAACGAACACCGGGGAGCTGTTTTTT.